The 30 T cell receptor beta chains given below trace back to one sample, sequenced in a study of technical replicates of blood from several donors. TCRdb keeps only in-frame clones here, not all; method: immunoSEQ multiplex PCR. This sample has 65,000 to 80,000 clones; approximately 97% occur once, and the top ten carry approximately 0.3%. The sample taken for sequencing was T cells isolated from PBMCs. The receptors come from a human donor in good health.

The chain combines TRBV6-5 with TRBJ2-3, with 10 bases that match TRBD2. The CDR3 has 16 residues. The ends lost 6 bases at V and 2 bases at J; junction bases unmatched: 8. Germline CDR1 reads MNHEY; CDR2 reads SVGAGI. The CDR3 nucleotides read TGTGCCAGCAGATACAGGACTAGCGGATACACAGATACGCAGTATTTT. It yields the protein CASRYRTSGYTDTQYF.

The chain recombines TRBV2 with TRBJ1-2, with a possible D match to TRBD1 (6 bases). CDR3 length: 18 amino acids. Trimming shortened V by 7 bases and J by 8 bases, and 32 bases separated the two germline ends. CDR1 SNHLY and CDR2 FYNNEI come from the germline V gene. CDR3 region: CASKYSILSGRGASGYTF. CDR3 coding DNA: TGTGCCAGCAAATATAGTATACTCTCGGGCAGGGGTGCCTCAGGCTACACCTTC.

The genes are TRBV6-6 and TRBJ1-5, with no clear D. CDR3 length: 16 residues. Germline V gives CDR1 MNHNY, CDR2 SVGAGI (reference sequence). V was trimmed by 4 bases and J by 0 bases, leaving 13 bases between them. The CDR3 sequence is CASSWQADYSNQPQHF. CDR3 DNA: TGTGCCAGCAGTTGGCAGGCGGACTATAGCAATCAGCCCCAGCATTTT.

The rearrangement joins TRBV25-1 to TRBJ2-7; 7 bases line up with TRBD1. The CDR3 length is 13 residues. After removal of 5 bases from V and 3 bases from J, the junction contained 4 bases not matched to a gene. Germline lookup yields CDR1 MGHDK and CDR2 SYGVNS. The CDR3 is CASSRQGLYEQYF. The CDR3, as DNA: TGTGCCAGCAGTAGACAGGGTCTCTACGAGCAGTACTTC.

The chain is built from TRBV10-3 and TRBJ1-2; D perhaps matches TRBD1 (6 bases). The CDR3 consists of 12 residues. Germline values: CDR1 ENHRY, CDR2 SYGVKD. With 6 bases removed from V and 4 bases from J, the gap between germline ends came to 9 bases. CDR3: CAISTGLYGYTF. In DNA form, the CDR3 reads TGTGCCATCAGCACAGGGCTCTATGGCTACACCTTC.

The chain recombines TRBV28 with TRBJ2-1; D is unresolved. The CDR3 length is 11 residues. Trimming cost V 7 bases and J 8 bases, with 9 bases left between them. Germline-derived CDR1 and CDR2 are MDHEN and SYDVKM. The CDR3 region has the DNA TGTGCCAGCACGACCCGGGATGAGCAGTTCTTC. Translating it yields CASTTRDEQFF.

The chain combines TRBV6-5 with TRBJ2-7; 7 bases are shared with TRBD1. Looked up from germline, CDR1 is MNHEY and CDR2 is SVGAGI. The CDR3 length is 14 residues. With V trimmed by 5 bases and J by 0 bases, 4 bases remained unmatched. The CDR3 DNA sequence: TGTGCCAGCAGTAGAGGGGACAGCTCCTACGAGCAGTACTTC. Protein product: CASSRGDSSYEQYF.

The V and J genes are TRBV7-2 and TRBJ2-7; TRBD2 might be the D (5 bases). The V gene lost 5 bases and the J gene lost 7 bases, with 21 bases spanning the gap. Germline CDR1 and CDR2: SGHTA and FQGNSA. The CDR3 has 15 amino acids. The CDR3 here is CASSRGVGVFEEQYF. The CDR3, as DNA: TGTGCCAGCAGCCGTGGGGTCGGGGTCTTTGAGGAGCAGTACTTC.

This chain links TRBV30 with TRBJ2-7; 7 nucleotides align to TRBD2. The CDR3 is made up of 13 amino acids. V shed 5 bases and J 2 bases; nucleotides not matched to a gene: 6. Looked up from germline, CDR1 is GTSNPN and CDR2 is SVGIG (reference sequence). In DNA, the CDR3 is TGTGCCTGGGCCCAACGGGAGGCCTACGAGCAGTACTTC. Its translation: CAWAQREAYEQYF.

The J gene is TRBJ2-5, the V gene TRBV9; TRBD2 matches 10 bases. Germline loops: CDR1 SGDLS, CDR2 YYNGEE. CDR3 length: 16 residues. Trimming removed 2 bases from V and 5 bases from J; junction bases left unmatched: 9. The CDR3 region is CASSVGLAGVIETQYF. As DNA, the CDR3 is TGTGCCAGCAGCGTTGGGCTAGCGGGGGTTATTGAGACCCAGTACTTC.

This rearrangement joins TRBV5-1 to TRBJ2-2; 8 positions match TRBD1. The germline V gene has CDR1 SGHRS and CDR2 YFSETQ. The CDR3 covers 13 residues. With V trimmed by 4 bases and J by 6 bases, 2 bases remained unmatched. CDR3 DNA sequence: TGCGCCAGCAGCACGACAGGGGCCGGGGAGCTGTTTTTT. Protein product: CASSTTGAGELFF. Combining the CDR3 with reference TRBV5-1 and TRBJ2-2 gives the whole variable domain KAGVTQTPRYLIKTRGQQVTLSCSPISGHRSVSWYQQTPGQGLQFLFEYFSETQRNKGNFPGRFSGRQFSNSRSEMNVSTLELGDSALYLCASSTTGAGELFFGEGSRLTVL.

The CDR3 sequence is CASRTGYTGELFF. The CDR3 DNA sequence: TGCGCCAGCAGGACTGGGTACACCGGGGAGCTGTTTTTT. The rearrangement joins TRBV5-1 to TRBJ2-2; D not certain. This CDR3 comprises 13 residues. Per the germline V gene, CDR1 is SGHRS and CDR2 is YFSETQ. V was shortened by 5 bases and J by 3 bases, with 8 bases between the two germline ends. The whole variable domain, remainder taken from reference TRBV5-1 and TRBJ2-2, is KAGVTQTPRYLIKTRGQQVTLSCSPISGHRSVSWYQQTPGQGLQFLFEYFSETQRNKGNFPGRFSGRQFSNSRSEMNVSTLELGDSALYLCASRTGYTGELFFGEGSRLTVL.

The chain recombines TRBV2 with TRBJ1-2; D ambiguous. Trimming took 7 bases from V and 5 from J, leaving 11 bases between them. CDR1 and CDR2 from the germline V gene are SNHLY and FYNNEI. The CDR3 runs 12 residues. CDR3: CASTDTIYGYTF. The CDR3 region has the DNA TGTGCCAGCACTGACACAATTTATGGCTACACCTTC.

The chain carries TRBV6-6 and TRBJ2-7; TRBD2 is a possible D gene (7 bases). The ends were cut back, 6 bases at V and 2 bases at J, with 14 bases in the middle. The CDR3 sequence is 14 residues long. Germline V CDR1 and CDR2: MNHNY, SVGAGI (reference sequence). CDR3 in amino acids: CASSPGGGTYEQYF. CDR3 coding DNA: TGTGCCAGCAGCCCCGGCGGGGGCACCTACGAGCAGTACTTC.

The chain carries TRBV18 and TRBJ1-2; TRBD1 is a possible D gene (5 bases). Deletions cut 2 bases from V and 4 bases from J, with 14 bases between. This CDR3 has 15 residues. Germline-derived CDR1 and CDR2 are KGHSH and LQKENI. The chain's CDR3 is CASSPYQGSAYGYTF. CDR3 DNA: TGTGCCAGCTCACCATATCAGGGTTCCGCCTATGGCTACACCTTC.

The chain combines TRBV25-1 with TRBJ2-7; 8 nucleotides match TRBD2. Germline assignment: CDR1 MGHDK and CDR2 SYGVNS. After removal of 1 base from V and 5 bases from J, the junction contained 7 bases not matched to a gene. The length of the CDR3 is 15 residues. The CDR3 sequence: CASSEFSGTPHEQYF. DNA for the CDR3: TGTGCCAGCAGTGAATTTAGCGGGACGCCCCACGAGCAGTACTTC.

The chain joins TRBV19 to TRBJ2-1, with TRBD2 matching over 11 bases. The germline CDR1 and CDR2 sequences are LNHDA and SQIVND (reference sequence). The CDR3 sequence is 15 residues long. With 5 bases clipped from V and 7 bases from J, the junction kept 7 bases outside the gene matches. Here the CDR3 DNA reads TGTGCCAGTAGTCTTCTAGCGGGAGGTGGGAATGAGCAGTTCTTC. Protein: CASSLLAGGGNEQFF. The full variable domain, rest sourced from reference TRBV19 and TRBJ2-1, is DGGITQSPKYLFRKEGQNVTLSCEQNLNHDAMYWYRQDPGQGLRLIYYSQIVNDFQKGDIAEGYSVSREKKESFPLTVTSAQKNPTAFYLCASSLLAGGGNEQFFGPGTRLTVL.

This clone was found once. CDR3: CASRGGDRPYEQYF. The CDR3 DNA is TGTGCCAGCCGAGGAGGGGACCGCCCCTACGAGCAGTACTTC. V and J are TRBV28 and TRBJ2-7; D may be TRBD2 (6 bases). The CDR3 loop spans 14 amino acids. The V gene's germline CDR1 is MDHEN and CDR2 SYDVKM. Trimming stripped 8 bases from V and 2 bases from J, with 16 bases between.

This chain connects TRBV6-5 to TRBJ2-7; 7 nucleotides line up with TRBD1. The CDR3 is 14 residues long. V lost 7 bases and J lost 3; bases outside the gene matches: 9. Germline V lookup: CDR1 MNHEY, CDR2 SVGAGI. CDR3 sequence: CASTREQGIYEQYF. In DNA, the CDR3 is TGTGCCAGCACTAGGGAACAGGGGATCTACGAGCAGTACTTC.

The rearrangement links TRBV28 to TRBJ2-2; 7 bases match TRBD1. CDR1 and CDR2 from the germline V gene are MDHEN and SYDVKM. Unmatched junction bases numbered 3, after V lost 6 bases and J lost 5 bases. CDR3 length equals 13 residues. The CDR3 here is CASRQGVTGELFF. The CDR3 nucleotides are TGTGCCAGCAGGCAGGGGGTTACCGGGGAGCTGTTTTTT.

The rearrangement links TRBV29-1 to TRBJ2-1; TRBD2 agrees at 11 bases. The CDR3 runs to 21 residues. V dropped 4 bases and J dropped 0; count of bases not matched to a gene: 20. Germline V gene data show CDR1 as SQVTM and CDR2 as ANQGSEA. Here the CDR3 reads CSVVDYPGELLAGVSYNEQFF. The CDR3 DNA follows: TGCAGCGTTGTCGACTATCCAGGGGAACTACTAGCGGGAGTCTCCTACAATGAGCAGTTCTTC.

The chain recombines TRBV13 with TRBJ1-2; no reliable D call. Germline loops: CDR1 PRHDT, CDR2 FYEKMQ (reference sequence). The CDR3 spans 14 residues. V lost 4 bases, J lost 3 bases, and 12 bases lay in between. The CDR3 bases are TGTGCCAGCAGCTGGCGGAGAGGTCACTATGGCTACACCTTC. It encodes CASSWRRGHYGYTF.

This chain connects TRBV7-9 to TRBJ1-2; 9 bases are a match to TRBD1. The CDR3 sequence is 15 residues long. The V segment lost 4 bases and the J segment 4 bases; nucleotides outside the gene matches: 7. Germline V gives CDR1 SEHNR, CDR2 FQNEAQ (reference sequence). CDR3 sequence: CASSSGTGMLYGYTF. DNA of the CDR3: TGTGCCAGCAGCTCAGGGACAGGGATGCTCTATGGCTACACCTTC.

This sequence joins TRBV9 and TRBJ2-7, with 9 bases matching TRBD1. This CDR3 has 17 residues. Germline V gene lookup returns CDR1 SGDLS and CDR2 YYNGEE. Trimming removed 0 bases from V and 6 bases from J; junction bases left unmatched: 13. The CDR3 reads CASSVGGGGTGTPEQYF. The CDR3 nucleotides read TGTGCCAGCAGCGTAGGAGGGGGGGGGACAGGGACTCCCGAGCAGTACTTC.

V gene TRBV11-3 combines with J gene TRBJ2-3, with D possibly TRBD1 on 6 matching bases. This CDR3 is 15 amino acids long. Germline lookup yields CDR1 SGHNT and CDR2 YENEEA. The ends were cut back, 5 bases at V and 3 bases at J, with 15 bases in the middle. CDR3: CASSMDSQSTDTQYF. The DNA for the CDR3 is TGTGCCAGCAGCATGGACAGCCAGAGTACAGATACGCAGTATTTT.

This sequence joins TRBV20-1 and TRBJ2-3; D ambiguous. Deletions cut 3 bases from V and 6 bases from J, with 4 bases between. CDR1 is DFQATT and CDR2 is SNEGSKA in the germline V gene (reference sequence). The CDR3 is 10 amino acids. DNA for the CDR3: TGCAGTGCTAGTTCTGATACGCAGTATTTT. It encodes CSASSDTQYF.

The rearrangement joins TRBV9 to TRBJ2-7; TRBD1 matches at 7 bases. Germline V gene sequence: CDR1 SGDLS, CDR2 YYNGEE. J lost 1 base, V lost 1 base, and 5 bases had no gene match. The CDR3 sequence is 15 residues long. The CDR3 spells CASSVSRDSSYEQYF. The CDR3 DNA sequence: TGTGCCAGCAGCGTATCAAGGGACAGTTCCTACGAGCAGTACTTC.

The rearrangement uses TRBV6-5 and TRBJ2-3, with 7 bases aligning to TRBD2. Germline trimming cut 4 bases from V and 0 bases from J; bases unmatched to any gene: 4. CDR1 MNHEY and CDR2 SVGAGI come from the germline V gene. The CDR3 contains 15 residues. CDR3 nucleotides: TGTGCCAGCAGTTTTAGCGGGTCTAGCACAGATACGCAGTATTTT. Its translation: CASSFSGSSTDTQYF.

The chain couples TRBV5-4 to TRBJ2-7; 12 nucleotides line up with TRBD2. The V and J ends lost 4 bases and 0 bases, in that order; junction bases with no gene match: 2. The germline gives CDR1 SGHNT, CDR2 YYREEE (reference sequence). CDR3 length: 15 residues. CDR3 sequence: CASSLTSGSSYEQYF. CDR3 DNA: TGTGCCAGCAGCCTGACTAGCGGGAGCTCCTACGAGCAGTACTTC.

V and J are TRBV10-3 and TRBJ1-4; D perhaps matches TRBD1 (6 bases). The CDR3 runs to 14 residues. Germline V lookup: CDR1 ENHRY, CDR2 SYGVKD. Between the trimmed V and J ends, which lost 6 bases and 1 base, there was a span of 9 bases. The CDR3 reads CAISNRETNEKLFF. In nucleotides, the CDR3 is TGTGCCATCAGCAACAGGGAAACTAATGAAAAACTGTTTTTT.